This T cell receptor beta chain was captured in a study of blood T cell repertoires in COVID-19. Turning to the study itself: Both acute and convalescent COVID-19 samples were obtained from the United States, Italy and Spain.

Ages ranged from about 18 to 100 years, with residence in under 25 US areas. Either two negative PCRs, clearance, or symptom resolution qualified Cohort 3 donors as recovered. Original processing notes: How many nucleated cells were present was estimated from reference gene primer amplification. TCRdb's copy holds only in-frame clones and misses some; the assay was immunoSEQ multiplex PCR. V, J and clone size are taken as reported in that table, and D and trimming were inferred from the DNA itself. The sample consists of fewer than 400,000 clones, 80% to 90% of them appearing once. Per the germline V gene, CDR1 is LNHDA and CDR2 is SQIVND (reference sequence). V was pared by 11 bases and J by 7 bases, with 9 bases of the junction left unmatched. There are 13 residues in the CDR3.

Sequencing was performed on PBMCs or T cells enriched from blood (not recorded which). This chain links TRBV19 with TRBJ1-4; 8 positions match TRBD1. The TCR comes from a man aged 25 to 40 who had recovered from COVID-19. Written as DNA, the CDR3 is TGTGCCGGCATCGACAGGGGTGGTGAAAAACTGTTTTTT. Its protein is CAGIDRGGEKLFF.